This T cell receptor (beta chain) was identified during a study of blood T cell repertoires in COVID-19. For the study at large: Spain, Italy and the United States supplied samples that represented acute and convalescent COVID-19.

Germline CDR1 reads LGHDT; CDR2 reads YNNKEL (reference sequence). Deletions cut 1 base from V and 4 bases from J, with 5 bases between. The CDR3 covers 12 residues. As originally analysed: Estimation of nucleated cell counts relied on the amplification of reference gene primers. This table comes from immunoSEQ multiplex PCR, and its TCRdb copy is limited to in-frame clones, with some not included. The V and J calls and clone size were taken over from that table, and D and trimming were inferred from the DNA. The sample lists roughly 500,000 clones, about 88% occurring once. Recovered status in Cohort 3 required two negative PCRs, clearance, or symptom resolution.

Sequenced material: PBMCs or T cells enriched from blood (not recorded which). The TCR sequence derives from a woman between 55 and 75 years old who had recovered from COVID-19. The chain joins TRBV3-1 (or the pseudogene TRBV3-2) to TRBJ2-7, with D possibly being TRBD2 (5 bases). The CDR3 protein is CASSQGRYEQYF. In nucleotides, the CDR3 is TGTGCCAGCAGCCAAGGGAGGTACGAGCAGTACTTC.